This passage covers 17 T cell receptor beta chains from one sample sequenced in a study of T cell changes during pregnancy in multiple sclerosis. Clones were read by immunoSEQ multiplex PCR, and TCRdb kept only the in-frame ones, dropping some. Here the sample spans 55,000 to 75,000 clones, approximately 93% being singletons. Sample: CD8+ T cells from peripheral blood mononuclear cells, taken in the second trimester of pregnancy. These receptors originate from a female donor with multiple sclerosis, enrolled in a pregnancy study.

The gene calls are TRBV7-6 and TRBJ2-3; 10 nucleotides line up with TRBD2. This CDR3 spans 15 amino acids. Germline V lookup: CDR1 SGHVS, CDR2 FNYEAQ. The J segment lost 3 bases and the V segment lost 7 bases, leaving 7 bases of the junction unmatched. Here the CDR3 reads CASTPLAGHTDTQYF. The CDR3 DNA is TGTGCCAGCACCCCACTAGCGGGACATACAGATACGCAGTATTTT. Full variable domain (rest looked up from reference TRBV7-6 and TRBJ2-3): GAGVSQSPRYKVTKRGQDVALRCDPISGHVSLYWYRQALGQGPEFLTYFNYEAQQDKSGLPNDRFSAERPEGSISTLTIQRTEQRDSAMYRCASTPLAGHTDTQYFGPGTRLTVL.

The chain joins TRBV5-5 to TRBJ2-1, with 10 nucleotides matching TRBD2. V gave up 1 base and J gave up 3 bases; unmatched junction bases: 4. The CDR3 extends over 16 amino acids. Germline V gene data show CDR1 as SGHKS and CDR2 as YYEKEE (reference sequence). The CDR3 here is CASSLSSGGNYNEQFF. CDR3 sequence (DNA): TGTGCCAGCAGCTTGAGTAGCGGGGGGAACTACAATGAGCAGTTCTTC.

V gene TRBV19 combines with J gene TRBJ1-1, with D unresolved. The CDR3 is made up of 13 amino acids. The germline gives CDR1 LNHDA, CDR2 SQIVND (reference sequence). Trimming left V 5 bases short and J 2 bases short, with 9 bases between. CDR3 residues: CASSLGHNTEAFF. CDR3 DNA: TGTGCCAGTAGTCTCGGTCACAACACTGAAGCTTTCTTT.

The chain combines TRBV19 with TRBJ2-1; D ambiguous. CDR3 length: 14 residues. The germline V and J ends were trimmed by 5 bases and 0 bases, with 8 bases remaining between them. Germline assignment: CDR1 LNHDA and CDR2 SQIVND (reference sequence). The CDR3 DNA reads TGTGCCAGTAGTCCTCCTAGCTCCTACAATGAGCAGTTCTTC. Translated, it gives CASSPPSSYNEQFF.

The V call is TRBV6-5, the J call TRBJ2-7; D is undetermined. Per the germline V gene, CDR1 is MNHEY and CDR2 is SVGAGI. V lost 0 bases, J lost 4 bases, and 7 bases lay in between. The CDR3 covers 13 residues. The CDR3 nucleotides read TGTGCCAGCAGTTACTCGATCGGTTACGAGCAGTACTTC. This sequence encodes CASSYSIGYEQYF.

The rearrangement links TRBV5-6 to TRBJ2-3; D gene uncertain. CDR3 size: 16 residues. Germline loops: CDR1 SGHDT, CDR2 YYEEEE. The germline V and J ends were trimmed by 0 bases and 0 bases, with 11 bases remaining between them. CDR3 nucleotides: TGTGCCAGCAGCTTGGGGGTCGGAGATAGCACAGATACGCAGTATTTT. Its protein is CASSLGVGDSTDTQYF.

The J gene is TRBJ2-2, the V gene TRBV9, with D maybe TRBD2 (6 bases). V lost 1 base and J lost 4, with 11 bases in between. The CDR3 sequence is 15 residues long. Germline values: CDR1 SGDLS, CDR2 YYNGEE. The CDR3 DNA sequence: TGTGCCAGCAGCGTACGGGAGACGGGCACCGGGGAGCTGTTTTTT. Translated, it gives CASSVRETGTGELFF.

This rearrangement joins TRBV7-9 to TRBJ2-5; D possibly corresponds to TRBD2 (6 bases). V dropped 6 bases and J dropped 3 bases, with 14 bases sitting between them. This CDR3 has 14 amino acids. Germline V lookup: CDR1 SEHNR, CDR2 FQNEAQ (reference sequence). The CDR3 nucleotides are TGTGCCAGCAGGTGGTGGGGGGAAGAAGAGACCCAGTACTTC. Translated: CASRWWGEEETQYF.

V usage is TRBV7-9 and J usage is TRBJ1-1; 10 bases agree with TRBD1. V lost 5 bases to trimming and J lost 7 bases; unmatched junction nucleotides: 4. Germline assignment: CDR1 SEHNR and CDR2 FQNEAQ (reference sequence). This CDR3 comprises 13 residues. The DNA of the CDR3 is TGTGCCAGCAGCCCGACAGGGGGCTATGAAGCTTTCTTT. This translates into CASSPTGGYEAFF. The full variable domain, its missing parts supplied by reference TRBV7-9 and TRBJ1-1, is DTGVSQNPRHKITKRGQNVTFRCDPISEHNRLYWYRQTLGQGPEFLTYFQNEAQLEKSRLLSDRFSAERPKGSFSTLEIQRTEQGDSAMYLCASSPTGGYEAFFGQGTRLTVV.

The chain carries TRBV13 and TRBJ2-3; D not certain. Germline CDR1 and CDR2: PRHDT and FYEKMQ (reference sequence). Trimming cost V 1 base and J 5 bases, with 4 bases left between them. The CDR3 spans 12 residues. The CDR3 DNA sequence: TGTGCCAGCAGCTTAGCGGGAGATACGCAGTATTTT. Residues: CASSLAGDTQYF.

The rearrangement joins TRBV5-4 to TRBJ2-7, with 8 bases lining up with TRBD2. Looked up from germline, CDR1 is SGHNT and CDR2 is YYREEE (reference sequence). The V and J ends lost 3 bases and 2 bases, in that order; junction bases with no gene match: 4. The CDR3 loop spans 14 amino acids. This CDR3 reads CASSWGTSPYEQYF. CDR3 coding DNA: TGTGCCAGCAGCTGGGGGACTAGTCCCTACGAGCAGTACTTC.

This clone was seen once. The chain is built from TRBV27 and TRBJ2-7; TRBD2 matches 14 bases. Germline CDR1 MNHEY, CDR2 SMNVEV (reference sequence). The CDR3 covers 15 residues. J lost 6 bases, V lost 2 bases, and 3 bases had no gene match. CDR3 in amino acids: CASSLGGLAGAEQYF. The CDR3 DNA reads as TGTGCCAGCAGTTTAGGGGGACTAGCGGGAGCCGAGCAGTACTTC.

V is TRBV27 and J is TRBJ1-5; tentatively, D is TRBD1 (5 bases). Trimming left V 2 bases short and J 9 bases short, with 11 bases between. CDR1 MNHEY and CDR2 SMNVEV come from the germline V gene (reference sequence). This CDR3 contains 13 residues. This chain's CDR3 is CASSLRGAGPQHF. CDR3 nucleotides: TGTGCCAGCAGTTTAAGGGGCGCCGGGCCCCAGCATTTT.

This chain connects TRBV6-5 to TRBJ2-2; maybe TRBD2 (5 bases). Germline lookup yields CDR1 MNHEY and CDR2 SVGAGI. V lost 2 bases, J lost 0 bases, and 7 bases lay in between. The CDR3 is made up of 15 amino acids. As DNA, the CDR3 is TGTGCCAGCAGTTACGAACTAGCGAACACCGGGGAGCTGTTTTTT. Amino acid sequence: CASSYELANTGELFF.

This clone was recorded once. The chain combines TRBV4-1 with TRBJ2-2; D gene uncertain. The germline V gene has CDR1 MGHRA and CDR2 YSYEKL. This CDR3 is built from 14 residues. The ends were cut back, 0 bases at V and 3 bases at J, with 5 bases in the middle. The CDR3 DNA reads TGCGCCAGCAGCCAAGAGGCCTACACCGGGGAGCTGTTTTTT. It translates to CASSQEAYTGELFF.

The V and J genes are TRBV2 and TRBJ2-7, with TRBD2 matching over 7 bases. Per germline, CDR1 SNHLY and CDR2 FYNNEI. This CDR3 has 15 amino acids. Trimming at V came to 6 bases and at J to 0 bases, leaving 8 bases not matched to a gene. The CDR3 here is CASSGGREHSYEQYF. The CDR3, as DNA: TGTGCCAGCAGCGGAGGGCGGGAGCACTCCTACGAGCAGTACTTC.

J is TRBJ2-7 and V is TRBV11-2; the D gene is possibly TRBD1 (5 bases). The CDR3 has 14 amino acids. CDR1 SGHAT and CDR2 FQNNGV come from the germline V gene. V lost 1 base, J lost 5 bases, and 12 bases lay in between. CDR3 region: CASSLVARAHEQYF. Here the CDR3 DNA reads TGTGCCAGCAGCTTAGTGGCCAGGGCCCACGAGCAGTACTTC.